This TCR beta chain emerged from a study of T cell responses to AZD1222 COVID-19 vaccine (dated by TCRdb to the early 2020s). A note on the overall study: TCR sequencing covered 233 trial participants: around 210 given two doses of AZD1222 and about 26 given two doses of MenACWY control vaccine. Enrollment into the trials was organized by age into subgroups of 18-55, 56-69 and 70-plus years, and those subgroups contained roughly 140, 27 and 60 TCR-sequenced participants, respectively. Findings and caveats that apply to the study as a whole: A significant rise in spike-specific TCR breadth and depth was observed after two AZD1222 doses relative to day 0 and relative to MenACWY recipients. No day 14 peak-response samples were available, so repertoires were characterized only after the peak T cell response. Nearly half of unique spike-specific TCRs reportedly recognized epitopes outside regions mutated in the B.1.351 and B.1.1.7 variants. Conclusions about previously exposed vaccinees are limited, since just 5 to 7 AZD1222 recipients were seropositive for SARS-CoV-2 at baseline. The 56-69-year group was small, and its depth increase did not reach significance, likely because of low power. Participants were mostly white British and included more females than males, and it was suggested by the authors that clonal diversity may have been underestimated. Vaccine-associated CD4 TCRs spanned the whole spike protein, with dominant responses in regions 160-218 and 743-854.

V trim: 5 bases; J trim: 4 bases; unmatched bases: 5. In the germline V gene (reference sequence), CDR1 corresponds to LNHDA and CDR2 to SQIVND. The CDR3 sequence holds 14 residues, the cysteine and phenylalanine included. Just CDR3 DNA is preserved here, 42 bases in frame from base 1. Remarks on this clone: The antigen it binds to is not known. One base away there is no much larger clone; base qualities are not given.

The CDR3 regions of human TCRbeta chains were analyzed by immunosequencing. The source study handled its data this way. Repertoire TCRs were matched against a reference library of SARS-CoV-2-specific TCRs generated with the MIRA antigen-specificity platform. Breadth was defined as the fraction of unique TCRs that were SARS-CoV-2-associated, and depth was defined as the fraction of total T cells that were SARS-CoV-2-associated. Each spike-specific TCR was assigned to its reactive spike region and to a CD4 or CD8 class using the MIRA data. Log10-transformed breadth and depth values were compared by one-way ANOVA with Sidak's multiple comparisons tests. TCRdb's version of the immuneACCESS table is confined to in-frame rearrangements and falls short of the full clone set. An unresolved V gene accounts for under half of the shortfall where checked; the remainder is of unknown origin. Clone size and the V and J calls come from that table; the DNA yielded D and trimming. The sample profile shows some 160,000 clones; roughly nine tenths of them were found once. The ten largest clones take up approximately 0.97% of the sample.

The time point label corresponds to: about 28 days (+/-7) after the second vaccine dose. AZD1222 recipients given second doses at about 4 weeks or at about 12 weeks were pooled, since spike-specific TCR depth and breadth were not found to differ between the two schedules. Vaccinee samples came from UK trials COV001 and COV002, including a single-blind randomized controlled phase 2/3 trial of AZD1222 (ChAdOx1 nCoV-19) in healthy adults. For TCRbeta chain sequencing, PBMC samples were collected from trial participants at day 0 and at day 28 after the second dose. Material: peripheral blood, obtained 28 days after the second AZD1222 dose. The chain joins TRBV19 to TRBJ1-2; 9 central nucleotides agree with TRBD1. The receptor comes from an adult who received the AZD1222 COVID-19 vaccine. The CDR3 reads CASSPGTGFYGYTF. The DNA is TGTGCCAGTAGTCCCGGGACAGGGTTCTATGGCTACACCTTC.